This T cell receptor (beta chain) was observed in a study of T cell changes during pregnancy in multiple sclerosis. TCRdb's table, derived via immunoSEQ multiplex PCR, lists solely in-frame clones and lacks some. The sample contains some 41,000 clones, roughly 93% of which appear only once. Germline V gives CDR1 WSHSY, CDR2 SAAADI. The CDR3 runs to 15 residues. The V gene lost 0 bases and the J gene lost 0 bases, with 6 bases spanning the gap. The V call is TRBV10-2, the J call TRBJ1-5; D gene unclear. Sequencing used PBMCs (not recorded whether the cells were cultured). The sequence was obtained from a female donor with multiple sclerosis, enrolled in a pregnancy study. CDR3 region: CASSESRDSNQPQHF. The CDR3 coding sequence is TGCGCCAGCAGTGAGTCGAGAGATAGCAATCAGCCCCAGCATTTT.